This record covers a single T cell receptor beta chain. Other DNA variants within this sample encode the same CDR3. This entry is derived from a study of T cell changes during pregnancy in multiple sclerosis. From germline, CDR1 is SGHNT and CDR2 YYREEE (reference sequence). The CDR3 runs to 15 residues. The germline V and J ends were trimmed by 3 bases and 5 bases, with 15 bases remaining between them. Generated by immunoSEQ multiplex PCR, the TCRdb table keeps only in-frame clones and is missing some. The repertoire holds about 98,000 clones, with roughly nine tenths as singletons. The chain carries TRBV5-4 and TRBJ2-1; D possibly corresponds to TRBD2 (5 bases). The source is a female donor in good health, enrolled as a control in a pregnancy study. Sequencing used peripheral blood, obtained after pregnancy. For the CDR3, the DNA is TGTGCCAGCAGCTCCCCACGGGAAGGGCACAATGAGCAGTTCTTC. Translating gives CASSSPREGHNEQFF.